This T cell receptor beta chain was sequenced for a study of tumor T cells in aggressive B-cell lymphoma (dated by TCRdb to about 2017). As for this clone: Its antigen remains undetermined. There are no base qualities to consult, and no much larger clone falls within one base.

The CDR3 sequence holds 15 residues, the cysteine and phenylalanine included. The kept DNA is CDR3 alone, 45 bases in frame from the first base. CDR1 LNHDA and CDR2 SQIVND were looked up in the germline V gene (reference sequence). V is reduced by 3 bases and J by 6 bases, leaving a spacing of 18 bases between them. Library prep was done by the immunoSEQ multiplex PCR assay. TCRdb took over this immuneACCESS table, retaining in-frame rearrangements with V and J assigned. Such tables are incomplete; in checked studies, under half of the missing clones stem from an unresolved V gene, and the remainder is unexplained. The table for this sample lists 9,500 to 10,000 clones; 65% to 90% of them were counted only once. 4.3% of the sample is held by the ten biggest clonotypes.

The TCR was taken from an adult with diffuse large B cell lymphoma. The V and J genes are TRBV19 and TRBJ2-7, with the D gene uncertain. Specimen: tumor tissue. The nucleotide sequence reads as follows: TGTGCCAGTAGTATGATGAACTCTCTCCGGTCCGAGCAGTACTTC. Its translation reads: CASSMMNSLRSEQYF.